A selection of T cell receptor beta chains follows, all from one sample in a study of a mutant IDH1 vaccine in newly diagnosed glioma. No antigens are known for them. Data came from immunoSEQ multiplex PCR; TCRdb stores just in-frame clones and leaves some out. The sample lists fewer than 40,000 clones; 45% to 70% were seen once. The sample here was PBMCs, taken from a glioma patient whose treatment included an IDH1 peptide vaccine. The source of these receptors is a woman aged 18-30 years with glioma. Both conserved end residues are part of each CDR3. Fields, in order: clone size, D gene, V gene, J gene, CDR3 DNA, CDR3 protein. D genes are given only for firm matches. Clone size is given for some rows only: seen once, a few or many times, or a class if the clone is expanded.

few,-,TRBV25-1,TRBJ2-3,TGTGCCAGCAGTAGAGAGGCAGATACGCAGTATTTT,CASSREADTQYF
-,TRBD1,TRBV10-3,TRBJ1-1,TGTGCCATCAGTGAAGGGACAGGGATTTTCGGCACTGAAGCTTTCTTT,CAISEGTGIFGTEAFF
-,TRBD1,TRBV9,TRBJ2-7,TGTGCCAGCAGCGTAGCAGGACAGGGGAACGAGCAGTACTTC,CASSVAGQGNEQYF
-,TRBD2,TRBV5-4,TRBJ2-7,TGTGCCAGCAGCCACGGACTAGCGGGAGGTCCGGAGGGCGAGCAGTACTTC,CASSHGLAGGPEGEQYF
few,-,TRBV7-5,TRBJ2-6,TGTACCCTGAAGCGGATAGCTGGGGCCAACGTCCTGACTTTC,CTLKRIAGANVLTF
-,TRBD2,TRBV2,TRBJ2-1,TGTGCCAGCAGTCTGGGACCGCGGGGGGATGAGCAGTTCTTC,CASSLGPRGDEQFF
medium-sized,-,TRBV19,TRBJ1-4,TGTGCCAGTAGTATCTGGGGATCCAATGAAAAACTGTTTTTT,CASSIWGSNEKLFF
-,TRBD1,TRBV6-1,TRBJ2-3,TGTGCCAGCAGTGAGCAACAGGGGGCAGGAGATACGCAGTATTTT,CASSEQQGAGDTQYF
-,-,TRBV6-5,TRBJ2-1,TGTGCCAGCAGCCCATCGACAGGCGGTTACAATGAGCAGTTCTTC,CASSPSTGGYNEQFF
-,TRBD1,TRBV30,TRBJ1-5,TGTGCCTGGAGTGTAGGGACAGATAGCAATCAGCCCCAGCATTTT,CAWSVGTDSNQPQHF
-,TRBD1,TRBV10-3,TRBJ2-7,TGTGCCATCAGCTCAGGGGGCGCCCCTAGCTACGAGCAGTACTTC,CAISSGGAPSYEQYF
-,-,TRBV2,TRBJ1-3,TGTGCCAGCAGTGGGCAGACTGGAAACACCATATATTTT,CASSGQTGNTIYF
-,TRBD2,TRBV10-1,TRBJ2-3,TGCGCCAGCAGTGAACGACGACTAGCGGGGGGCATTCCGCTAGACACAGATACGCAGTATTTT,CASSERRLAGGIPLDTDTQYF
once,TRBD1,TRBV19,TRBJ2-7,TGTGCCAGTAGTGTCTGGACAGGCGACGAGCAGTACTTC,CASSVWTGDEQYF
-,-,TRBV5-4,TRBJ2-7,TGTGCCAGCAGCGCCACTTGGACAGCTTACGAGCAGTACTTC,CASSATWTAYEQYF
-,-,TRBV7-6,TRBJ2-3,TGTGCCTCTTCATTGGGCAGGGAAGATACGCAGTATTTT,CASSLGREDTQYF
-,-,TRBV6-5,TRBJ1-5,TGTGCCAGCAGCCCCGTCGGGGTTCCGCCCCAGCATTTT,CASSPVGVPPQHF
-,-,TRBV4-2,TRBJ1-5,TGTGCCAGCCACAAGGGAGGGGGCAATCAGCCCCAGCATTTT,CASHKGGGNQPQHF
few,-,TRBV6-5,TRBJ1-1,TGTGCCAGCAGTTACTCGAACCGAAACACTGAAGCTTTCTTT,CASSYSNRNTEAFF
-,-,TRBV25-1,TRBJ2-7,TGTGCCAGCTCCCGGTCCTCCACCTACGAGCAGTACTTC,CASSRSSTYEQYF
-,TRBD1,TRBV6-5,TRBJ1-3,TGTGCCAGCAGTAGGACAGGGGGTGACACCATATATTTT,CASSRTGGDTIYF
-,-,TRBV11-2,TRBJ2-5,TGTGCCAGCAGCGGACGGAGGACTGTTCAAGAGACCCAGTACTTC,CASSGRRTVQETQYF
-,TRBD2,TRBV19,TRBJ2-7,TGTGCCAGTAGTTTAACCCTAGCGGGCTTGGCTTCCTACGAGCAGTACTTC,CASSLTLAGLASYEQYF
-,-,TRBV18,TRBJ1-2,TGTGCCAGCTCACCCCCCGCTGACAGCTCTTATGGCTACACCTTC,CASSPPADSSYGYTF
few,TRBD1,TRBV2,TRBJ1-4,TGTGCCAGCACTCGGACAGGGGGTGAAAAACTGTTTTTT,CASTRTGGEKLFF
-,-,TRBV5-8,TRBJ2-1,TGTGCCAGCAGCTCCGGACTGTACAATGAGCAGTTCTTC,CASSSGLYNEQFF
-,-,TRBV7-3,TRBJ2-3,TGTGCCAGCGCCGAGGGGTTGGGCACAGATACGCAGTATTTT,CASAEGLGTDTQYF
-,TRBD1,TRBV7-8,TRBJ1-3,TGTGCCAGCAGCGCAGGGACAGGGGCTGGAAACACCATATATTTT,CASSAGTGAGNTIYF
-,TRBD1,TRBV7-2,TRBJ1-5,TGTGCCAGCAGCAACCGGGACAGGGGTCCCAATCAGCCCCAGCATTTT,CASSNRDRGPNQPQHF